This T cell receptor (beta chain) was identified during a study of human T cells and chemical hapten exposure. TCRdb redid the calling of the 5' RACE reads with MiXCR, one entry per CDR3 protein. The sample has approximately 150,000 distinct CDR3 sequences; around 4.1% are singletons. This CDR3 spans 15 amino acids. Germline V CDR1 and CDR2: MNHEY, SVGEGT. V was trimmed by 0 bases and J by 5 bases, leaving 10 bases between them. RNA extraction used unfractionated whole blood as the source of total RNA. This clonotype occurred many times. The source is a female donor in good health. The chain employs TRBV6-2 or TRBV6-3 and TRBJ2-2; D might be TRBD2 (5 bases). The CDR3 DNA follows: TGTGCCAGCAGTTACTCCCGGACGGGGACCGGGGAGCTGTTTTTT. Protein: CASSYSRTGTGELFF.